This passage covers 19 T cell receptor beta chains from one sample sequenced in a study of CD8 T cells in ankylosing spondylitis. These receptors are not linked to any known antigen. TCRdb passed the 5' RACE reads through MiXCR, listing each CDR3 protein once. The sample records roughly 490,000 distinct CDR3 sequences, over 4% being singletons. Notes on the study in general: A motif of fewer than ten highly homologous TCR beta variants was seen as apparently characteristic of ankylosing spondylitis blood.

Sequencing was performed on blood, either unsorted or a sorted T cell fraction (not recorded which). The origin of the receptors is a male donor with ankylosing spondylitis.

This clonotype was counted at least ten times. The J gene is TRBJ2-7, the V gene TRBV27; 7 nucleotides agree with TRBD2. The J segment lost 2 bases and the V segment lost 4 bases, leaving 2 bases of the junction unmatched. In germline, CDR1 is MNHEY, CDR2 SMNVEV (reference sequence). This CDR3 region has 13 residues. CDR3 sequence reads: CASSWGRAYEQYF. The CDR3 nucleotides are TGTGCCAGCAGTTGGGGGAGGGCCTACGAGCAGTACTTC.

This clonotype was counted at least ten times. The rearrangement links TRBV20-1 to TRBJ1-5; 7 bases line up with TRBD1. The CDR3 is made up of 13 amino acids. In germline, CDR1 is DFQATT, CDR2 SNEGSKA (reference sequence). V was pared by 1 base and J by 7 bases, with 4 bases of the junction left unmatched. CDR3: CSARGEQGQPQHF. DNA of the CDR3: TGCAGTGCTAGAGGAGAACAGGGGCAGCCCCAGCATTTT.

This clonotype occurred many times. The chain couples TRBV19 to TRBJ1-1; TRBD1 might be the D (5 bases). The CDR3 sequence is 14 residues long. Germline lookup yields CDR1 LNHDA and CDR2 SQIVND (reference sequence). V lost 3 bases and J lost 7, with 15 bases in between. The CDR3 DNA sequence: TGTGCCAGTAGTATGATTTCGTGGAGGGGTGAAGCTTTCTTT. Its protein product is CASSMISWRGEAFF.

This clonotype was observed at least ten times. The rearrangement uses TRBV20-1 and TRBJ2-3, with TRBD2 matching 8 bases. The CDR3 spans 17 residues. From germline, CDR1 is DFQATT and CDR2 SNEGSKA (reference sequence). V lost 0 bases, J lost 0 bases, and 8 bases stayed unmatched. CDR3 nucleotides: TGCAGTGCTAGAGATCCGGGCTTAGCGGGAAGCACAGATACGCAGTATTTT. Protein product: CSARDPGLAGSTDTQYF.

This clonotype was recorded at least ten times. The rearrangement joins TRBV12-3 or TRBV12-4 to TRBJ1-6; D call uncertain. Trimming pared 3 bases from V and 6 bases from J, leaving 9 bases between. The CDR3 consists of 14 residues. CDR3 loop: CASSFGQINSPLHF. CDR3 DNA sequence: TGTGCCAGCAGTTTCGGGCAGATTAATTCACCCCTCCACTTT.

This clonotype was detected many times. The chain combines TRBV6-2 or TRBV6-3 with TRBJ2-4; a weak D match, TRBD2 (5 bases). The CDR3 contains 16 residues. CDR1 is MNHEY and CDR2 is SVGEGT in the germline V gene. Trimming took off 5 bases at V and 0 bases at J, with 14 bases between the two ends. The CDR3: CASSRIRGIAKNIQYF. In DNA form, the CDR3 reads TGTGCCAGCAGTCGAATCAGAGGGATAGCCAAAAACATTCAGTACTTC.

This clonotype has a count of ten or more. V usage is TRBV5-1 and J usage is TRBJ1-2; 7 nucleotides line up with TRBD1. J gave up 8 bases and V 4 bases, and 11 bases lay outside the gene matches. This CDR3 contains 14 residues. Looked up from germline, CDR1 is SGHRS and CDR2 is YFSETQ. CDR3 coding DNA: TGCGCCAGCAGCACCCCCCGGGACAGCCAGGGCTACACCTTC. It encodes CASSTPRDSQGYTF.

This clonotype was observed many times. The chain couples TRBV7-9 to TRBJ1-2; tentative D call: TRBD1 (5 bases). This CDR3 has 16 residues. The V end was cut by 4 bases, the J end by 0 bases, with 15 bases between. CDR1 SEHNR and CDR2 FQNEAQ come from the germline V gene (reference sequence). The DNA for the CDR3 is TGTGCCAGCAGCTCCCCCAGGGCACGACCTAACTATGGCTACACCTTC. Its translation: CASSSPRARPNYGYTF.

Many counts were recorded for this clonotype. The V call is TRBV5-1, the J call TRBJ1-1; 12 bases are shared with TRBD1. J was trimmed by 7 bases and V by 3 bases; bases with no gene match: 7. CDR3 length: 15 amino acids. Germline loops: CDR1 SGHRS, CDR2 YFSETQ. The DNA for the CDR3 is TGCGCCAGCAGCTGGGGGACAGGGGGCGTCTTTGAAGCTTTCTTT. This gives the protein CASSWGTGGVFEAFF.

There are many counts of this clonotype. The chain joins TRBV20-1 to TRBJ2-5, with 10 bases fitting TRBD2. Trimming took 5 bases from V and 4 from J; bases not matched to a gene: 7. CDR1 and CDR2 (germline): DFQATT, SNEGSKA (reference sequence). The CDR3 runs 14 residues. This CDR3 reads CSAPKVAGGETQYF. The DNA of the CDR3 is TGCAGTGCTCCCAAGGTAGCGGGAGGAGAGACCCAGTACTTC.

This clonotype was seen repeatedly, ten times or more. This sequence joins TRBV29-1 and TRBJ2-7; D remains unclear. The CDR3 length is 13 residues. Trimming left V 1 base short and J 7 bases short, with 14 bases between. CDR1 is SQVTM, CDR2 ANQGSEA, per germline. CDR3 nucleotides: TGCAGCGTTGAAGTGGGGTGGGATCTTGAGCAGTACTTC. This codes for CSVEVGWDLEQYF.

The J gene is TRBJ1-2, the V gene TRBV20-1, with D hard to call. CDR3 length equals 13 residues. CDR1 is DFQATT, CDR2 SNEGSKA, per germline (reference sequence). V was clipped by 1 base and J by 8 bases, with 14 bases between them. CDR3 bases: TGCAGTGCTAGAGCACCAGCCACGGGAGGCTACACCTTC. Protein sequence: CSARAPATGGYTF.

The sample holds many counts of this clonotype. The chain employs TRBV7-2 and TRBJ2-3; weak D call: TRBD2 (5 bases). The CDR3 is 17 amino acids. V lost 7 bases to trimming and J lost 0 bases, with 20 bases between them. In germline, CDR1 is SGHTA, CDR2 FQGNSA. The CDR3 bases are TGTGCCAGCAAGCCTCTCCGGGGAGAAGCTAGCACAGATACGCAGTATTTT. Translated: CASKPLRGEASTDTQYF.

Comment on this clonotype: One base away lies a much larger clone, so this may be a sequencing read error. The V gene is TRBV28, the J gene TRBJ2-1; 7 bases map to TRBD2. With V trimmed by 4 bases and J by 4 bases, 13 bases remained unmatched. CDR3 length: 17 amino acids. Germline CDR1 reads MDHEN; CDR2 reads SYDVKM. CDR3 protein: CASSSLPGLSAYNEQFF. CDR3 nucleotides: TGTGCCAGCAGTTCTCTTCCGGGACTATCGGCTTACAATGAGCAGTTCTTC.

This clonotype appeared a few times. Relative to the germline gene, one junction end is altered; a read error may explain this. CDR3 bases: TGTGCAAGCACCACCCGGGTCAATCAGCCCCAGCATTTT. Translated, it gives CASTTRVNQPQHF. The chain is built from TRBV12-3 or TRBV12-4 and TRBJ1-5; no clear D gene. The CDR3 runs 13 residues.

This clonotype was counted a few times. The J gene is TRBJ2-5, the V gene TRBV5-1, with D uncertain. The germline CDR1 and CDR2 sequences are SGHRS and YFSETQ. Between the trimmed V and J ends, which lost 0 bases and 2 bases, there was a span of 11 bases. CDR3 length equals 15 residues. The CDR3 region has the DNA TGCGCCAGCAGCTTGGGGGTCGGCAGTCAAGAGACCCAGTACTTC. Translation gives CASSLGVGSQETQYF.

This clonotype was observed many times. J is TRBJ2-7 and V is TRBV4-2; perhaps TRBD1 as D (6 bases). Germline V gene data show CDR1 as LGHNA and CDR2 as YNFKEQ. The CDR3 totals 17 residues. V lost 2 bases and J 7 bases, leaving 24 bases between the germline ends. The CDR3: CASSQLSRGPPGEEQYF. The DNA of the CDR3 is TGTGCCAGCAGCCAACTCTCAAGAGGGCCACCAGGGGAGGAGCAGTACTTC.

This clonotype was recorded at least ten times. The V gene is TRBV6-1, the J gene TRBJ2-7; 10 positions match TRBD1. Germline CDR1 is MNHNS and CDR2 is SASEGT. V gave up 6 bases and J gave up 1 base; unmatched junction bases: 6. CDR3 length: 15 residues. The CDR3 bases are TGTGCCAGCAGACCAGGGACAGGGGTATCCTACGAGCAGTACTTC. Its translation: CASRPGTGVSYEQYF.

In this sample, this clonotype turned up many times. Written as DNA, the CDR3 is TGCAGCGTTGGCGGGATCCATACCGGGACAGGGATTTTTTACGACCCCTACGAGCAGTACTTC. Translated, it gives CSVGGIHTGTGIFYDPYEQYF. The rearrangement links TRBV29-1 to TRBJ2-7; 9 bases map to TRBD1. V was pared by 4 bases and J by 2 bases, with 27 bases of the junction left unmatched. The germline gives CDR1 SQVTM, CDR2 ANQGSEA. This CDR3 is 21 amino acids long.